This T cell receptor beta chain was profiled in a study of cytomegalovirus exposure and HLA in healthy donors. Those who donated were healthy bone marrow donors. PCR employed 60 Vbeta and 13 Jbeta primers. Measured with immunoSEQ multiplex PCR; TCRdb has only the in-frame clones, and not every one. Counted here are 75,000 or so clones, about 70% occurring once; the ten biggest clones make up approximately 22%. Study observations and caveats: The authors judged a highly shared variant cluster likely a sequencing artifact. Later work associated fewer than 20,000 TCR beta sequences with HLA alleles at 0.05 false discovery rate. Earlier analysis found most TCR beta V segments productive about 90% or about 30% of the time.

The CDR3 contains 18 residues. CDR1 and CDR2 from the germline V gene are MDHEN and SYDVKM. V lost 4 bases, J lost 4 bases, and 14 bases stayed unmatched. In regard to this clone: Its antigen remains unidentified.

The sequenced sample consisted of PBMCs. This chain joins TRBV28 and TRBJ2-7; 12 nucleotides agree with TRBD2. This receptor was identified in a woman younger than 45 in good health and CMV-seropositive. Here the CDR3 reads CASSSGLAGRHTLYEQYF. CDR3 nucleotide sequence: TGTGCCAGCAGTTCCGGACTAGCGGGAAGGCATACACTTTACGAGCAGTACTTC.